What follows are 29 T cell receptor beta chains derived from one specimen sequenced in a study of blood T cells in healthy people across ages. A second PCR, run for about 7 to 12 cycles, used a sample-barcoded 5' primer plus a J-beta primer mix. TCRdb reprocessed the 5' RACE reads via MiXCR and lists one record per CDR3 protein. The sample lists hundreds of thousands of distinct CDR3 sequences, about 20% seen once, with around 22% in the top ten. Material: blood. These receptors all stem from a man in his 70s in good health.

This clonotype occurred a few times. The chain has TRBV12-3 or TRBV12-4 and TRBJ2-4; 8 nucleotides align to TRBD1. V trimming: 4 bases; J trimming: 4 bases; junction bases outside the gene matches: 3. The CDR3 is 14 residues long. Here the CDR3 DNA reads TGTGCCAGCAGTTCCAGGGGGCTTAAAAACATTCAGTACTTC. Protein product: CASSSRGLKNIQYF.

In its sample, this clonotype was seen once. Given a much more abundant clone one base away, this may be a read error. The chain employs TRBV27 and TRBJ2-1, with 7 bases lining up with TRBD2. The J call may be wrong; the DNA end is better matched by TRBJ2-7. This CDR3 spans 15 amino acids. Germline V gene lookup returns CDR1 MNHEY and CDR2 SMNVEV (reference sequence). DNA of the CDR3: TGTGCCGGCAGTTTATCGATTTCGGGGGGATACGAGCAGTACGTC. Its protein is CAGSLSISGGYEQYV.

The chain uses TRBV5-4 and TRBJ2-1; D not certain. V lost 6 bases, J lost 0 bases, and 10 bases lay in between. Looked up from germline, CDR1 is SGHNT and CDR2 is YYREEE (reference sequence). CDR3 length equals 14 residues. The DNA of the CDR3 is TGTGCCAGCACCCGAGACCACTCCTACAATGAGCAGTTCTTC. Its translation is CASTRDHSYNEQFF.

The rearrangement links TRBV25-1 to TRBJ2-5; D uncertain. This CDR3 has 16 amino acids. CDR1 is MGHDK and CDR2 is SYGVNS in the germline V gene. V shed 5 bases and J shed 2 bases, with 18 bases lying between them. CDR3 region: CASSPSKALWQETQYF. CDR3 bases: TGTGCCAGCAGTCCTTCAAAAGCCCTCTGGCAAGAGACCCAGTACTTC.

The J gene is TRBJ2-3, the V gene TRBV12-3 or TRBV12-4; D is unresolved. V lost 2 bases and J lost 8, with 8 bases in between. The CDR3 runs 12 residues. CDR3 region: CASSLLEVTQYF. The CDR3 DNA is TGTGCCAGCAGTTTATTAGAGGTTACGCAGTATTTT.

The genes are TRBV12-3 or TRBV12-4 and TRBJ2-3; the D is unclear. The germline V and J ends were trimmed by 3 bases and 0 bases, with 13 bases remaining between them. CDR3 length: 16 amino acids. The CDR3 spells CASSLARRRSTDTQYF. The CDR3 DNA is TGTGCCAGCAGTTTGGCCAGGCGTAGGAGCACAGATACGCAGTATTTT.

This clonotype showed up just a few times. The chain carries TRBV29-1 and TRBJ1-3; D is undetermined. The CDR3 sequence is 14 residues long. Trimming took 3 bases from V and 1 from J, leaving 10 bases between them. Germline V gives CDR1 SQVTM, CDR2 ANQGSEA. DNA of the CDR3: TGCAGCGTTGATACGGCGCCTTCTGGAAACACCATATATTTT. Protein product: CSVDTAPSGNTIYF.

The chain links TRBV15 to TRBJ2-2; the D is unclear. V dropped 1 base and J dropped 5 bases, with 5 bases sitting between them. The CDR3 length is 13 residues. Germline V gene lookup returns CDR1 LNHNV and CDR2 YYDKDF (reference sequence). CDR3 amino acids: CATSRVRTGELFF. For the CDR3, the DNA is TGTGCCACCAGCAGAGTACGGACCGGGGAGCTGTTTTTT.

This clonotype was counted between two and nine times. V is TRBV29-1 and J is TRBJ1-1; D gene ambiguous. Germline V lookup: CDR1 SQVTM, CDR2 ANQGSEA. The CDR3 runs 13 residues. V lost 2 bases to trimming and J lost 0 bases, with 7 bases between them. The CDR3 DNA reads TGCAGCGTTGAATCGTGGATGAACACTGAAGCTTTCTTT. The encoded protein is CSVESWMNTEAFF.

The genes are TRBV5-1 and TRBJ2-7, with a possible D match to TRBD1 (6 bases). The J call is in doubt because the DNA end fits TRBJ2-1 better. This CDR3 region has 13 residues. The germline CDR1 and CDR2 sequences are SGHRS and YFSETQ. The CDR3 bases are TGCGCCAGCAGCGTGGGACAAAACAATGAGCAGTTCTTC. Its protein is CASSVGQNNEQFF.

This CDR3 is CASHWGVADSYNEQFF. CDR3 sequence (DNA): TGTGCCAGCCATTGGGGGGTAGCGGACTCCTACAATGAGCAGTTCTTC. The chain employs TRBV12-3 or TRBV12-4 and TRBJ2-5; possible D gene TRBD2, 6 bases. The DNA end lines up better with TRBJ2-1; the J call may be wrong. This CDR3 has 16 amino acids.

V gene TRBV5-1 combines with J gene TRBJ1-1; 9 bases line up with TRBD1. This CDR3 is 15 amino acids long. V was pared by 4 bases and J by 2 bases, with 6 bases of the junction left unmatched. Germline V gives CDR1 SGHRS, CDR2 YFSETQ. CDR3 nucleotide sequence: TGCGCCAGCAGCCCGCGGACAGGGGATAACACTGAAGCTTTCTTT. Translation gives CASSPRTGDNTEAFF.

V and J are TRBV24-1 and TRBJ2-5; possibly TRBD1 for D (5 bases). The J call may be faulty, since TRBJ2-7 better matches the DNA end. Looked up from germline, CDR1 is KGHDR and CDR2 is SFDVKD. CDR3 size: 14 residues. The CDR3 DNA is TGTGCCACCAGTGGTGGGGCTTTCCCCTACGAGCAGTACTTC. This codes for CATSGGAFPYEQYF.

This clonotype has more than one count but fewer than ten. The chain is built from TRBV20-1 and TRBJ2-5, with 9 positions matching TRBD2. Germline assignment: CDR1 DFQATT and CDR2 SNEGSKA (reference sequence). The CDR3 is 14 amino acids. V lost 4 bases, J lost 2 bases, and 5 bases stayed unmatched. DNA of the CDR3: TGCAGTGCTAAACGGACTAGCGCTCAAGAGACCCAGTACTTC. Encoded protein: CSAKRTSAQETQYF.

This clonotype was recorded a few times. Sequence at one end of the junction differs from germline and may be a read error. The chain recombines TRBV28 with TRBJ2-7; D is tentatively TRBD1 or TRBD2 (5 bases each). The CDR3 contains 11 residues. The V gene's germline CDR1 is MDHEN and CDR2 SYDVKM. The CDR3 region has the DNA TGTGCCAGCATAGCGAGGGGTGACTCGTTCTTC. Its protein product is CASIARGDSFF.

The rearrangement links TRBV29-1 to TRBJ1-1; maybe TRBD1 (5 bases). Per the germline V gene, CDR1 is SQVTM and CDR2 is ANQGSEA. Trimming cost V 6 bases and J 1 base, with 12 bases left between them. This CDR3 has 13 residues. The CDR3: CSVVGLTNTEAFF. DNA of the CDR3: TGCAGCGTGGTGGGACTGACGAACACTGAAGCTTTCTTT.

The rearrangement joins TRBV7-2 to TRBJ2-3, with 11 bases identical to TRBD2. Germline-derived CDR1 and CDR2 are SGHTA and FQGNSA. The V and J ends lost 4 bases and 3 bases, in that order; junction bases with no gene match: 9. This CDR3 has 17 residues. CDR3 sequence reads: CASSSWRGLAATDTQYF. DNA for the CDR3: TGTGCCAGCAGCTCCTGGAGGGGACTAGCGGCAACAGATACGCAGTATTTT.

This clonotype was seen a few times. The V gene is TRBV20-1, the J gene TRBJ1-1; D gene unclear. The V and J ends lost 6 bases and 3 bases respectively, with 8 bases between them. This CDR3 contains 11 residues. Germline CDR1 is DFQATT and CDR2 is SNEGSKA (reference sequence). CDR3 loop: CSAHQDTEAFF. DNA of the CDR3: TGCAGTGCCCACCAGGACACTGAAGCTTTCTTT.

The V gene is TRBV6-5, the J gene TRBJ2-5; no clear D gene. The tail of the sequence fits TRBJ2-1 better, so the J call may be wrong. Germline values: CDR1 MNHEY, CDR2 SVGAGI. The CDR3 contains 16 residues. The CDR3 loop is CASSFEGATEYNEQFF. CDR3 bases: TGTGCCAGCAGTTTCGAAGGAGCGACGGAGTACAATGAGCAGTTCTTC.

The chain joins TRBV10-3 to TRBJ2-7; maybe TRBD2 (6 bases). CDR3 length: 12 amino acids. The V gene lost 5 bases and the J gene lost 5 bases, with 10 bases spanning the gap. CDR1 is ENHRY, CDR2 SYGVKD, per germline. The CDR3 is CAISLTGDEQYV. CDR3 bases: TGTGCCATCAGTCTAACGGGAGACGAGCAGTACGTC.

This clonotype appeared a few times. The conserved closing phenylalanine or tryptophan is absent in this CDR3, likely reflecting a read error. The DNA is left out, because the CDR3 cannot be placed on it with certainty; the CDR3 is given as TCRdb lists it. The chain employs TRBV6-2 or TRBV6-3 and TRBJ2-6. The CDR3 totals 10 residues, both ends included. The germline V gene encodes CDR1 MNHEY and CDR2 SVGEGT. CDR3 sequence: CASSYSTLGP.

This clonotype was seen ten or more times. The chain employs TRBV12-3 or TRBV12-4 and TRBJ2-4, with D possibly matching TRBD1 (6 bases). V lost 6 bases and J 0 bases, leaving 12 bases between the germline ends. CDR3 length: 15 amino acids. CDR3 sequence: CASRHRDLAKNIQYF. In DNA, the CDR3 is TGTGCCAGCAGACACAGGGACCTAGCCAAAAACATTCAGTACTTC.

The CDR3 loop is CASSPGTNHYGYTF. For the CDR3, the DNA is TGTGCCAGTAGTCCGGGGACAAACCACTATGGCTACACCTTC. This sequence joins TRBV19 and TRBJ1-2; the D gene is possibly TRBD1 (6 bases). Germline CDR1 is LNHDA and CDR2 is SQIVND (reference sequence). Trimming removed 5 bases from V and 3 bases from J, with 13 bases in between. The CDR3 has 14 residues.

The J gene is TRBJ1-3, the V gene TRBV7-2; D call uncertain. The CDR3 loop spans 15 amino acids. Trimming left V 2 bases short and J 4 bases short, with 12 bases between. Germline V gene data show CDR1 as SGHTA and CDR2 as FQGNSA. The CDR3 spells CASSLRSPTGNTIYF. CDR3 bases: TGTGCCAGCAGCTTAAGGTCTCCGACAGGAAACACCATATATTTT.

This chain joins TRBV7-2 and TRBJ1-4; 7 bases fit TRBD1. Germline V gene sequence: CDR1 SGHTA, CDR2 FQGNSA. The length of the CDR3 is 17 residues. With V trimmed by 3 bases and J by 8 bases, 15 bases remained unmatched. CDR3 protein: CASSFTLGGGMSEKLFF. The CDR3 DNA reads as TGTGCCAGCAGCTTCACTTTAGGGGGCGGAATGAGCGAAAAACTGTTTTTT.

This clonotype was counted between two and nine times. J is TRBJ1-1 and V is TRBV7-9; D is unclear. Trimming pared 5 bases from V and 1 base from J, leaving 11 bases between. CDR1 SEHNR and CDR2 FQNEAQ come from the germline V gene (reference sequence). The CDR3 covers 14 residues. The CDR3 DNA is TGTGCCAGCAGCAATTCGAAGGAGAACACTGAAGCTTTCTTT. Translation: CASSNSKENTEAFF.

This clonotype occurred a few times. The chain uses TRBV20-1 and TRBJ2-5; TRBD1 is a possible D gene (6 bases). With the DNA end fitting TRBJ2-7 better, the J assignment may be wrong. This CDR3 contains 14 residues. Germline V gene sequence: CDR1 DFQATT, CDR2 SNEGSKA (reference sequence). The CDR3 protein is CSARHRASSYEQYF. CDR3 in DNA: TGCAGTGCTAGACACAGGGCCAGCTCCTACGAGCAGTACTTC.

This clonotype has a handful of counts. The chain joins TRBV2 to TRBJ1-2; TRBD1 might be the D (6 bases). The germline V and J ends were trimmed by 11 bases and 4 bases, with 26 bases remaining between them. Germline loops: CDR1 SNHLY, CDR2 FYNNEI. The CDR3 has 16 residues. CDR3 residues: CAATGTYDPRGYGYTF. CDR3 sequence (DNA): TGTGCCGCCACCGGGACATATGACCCACGAGGCTATGGCTACACCTTC.

The chain joins TRBV29-1 to TRBJ1-3; 7 bases line up with TRBD1. After removal of 3 bases from V and 2 bases from J, the junction contained 4 bases not matched to a gene. This CDR3 is built from 14 residues. The V gene's germline CDR1 is SQVTM and CDR2 ANQGSEA. The CDR3 spells CSVDQGVPGNTIYF. CDR3 nucleotides: TGCAGCGTTGACCAGGGGGTACCTGGAAACACCATATATTTT.